This T cell receptor (beta chain) emerged from a study of shared clonotypes between healthy human individuals. Across the whole study: CD4 naive cells filled three plates per donor, CD4 memory three, CD8 naive two and CD8 memory one.

Study outcomes and limitations: It was only blood that was sampled, and tissue repertoires likely differ.

The study ran the assay at deep level. Each subset's genomic DNA was split evenly across several immunoSEQ plates. The protocol was immunoSEQ multiplex PCR, while the TCRdb copy is restricted to in-frame clones and leaves out a portion. The sample includes around 1,000,000 clones, approximately 75% seen only once; the top ten take more than 0.85%. As concerns this clone: No antigen is known for it.

The sequenced sample consisted of memory CD4+ T cells from PBMCs. Regarding subset: CD45RA-negative fraction. This clonotype originated in a man aged 18 to 30 in good health. Some clones in this sample may be carry-over from other donors' samples.

CDR3 protein: CASSQGANTGELFF. Here the CDR3 DNA reads TGTGCCAGCAGCCAGGGAGCGAACACCGGGGAGCTGTTTTTT. This chain links TRBV7-3 with TRBJ2-2; D might be TRBD1 or TRBD2, each matching 5 bases. V shed 5 bases and J shed 0 bases, with 7 bases lying between them. In germline, CDR1 is SGHTA, CDR2 FQGTGA. The CDR3 loop spans 14 amino acids.